One and the same sample provided the 21 T cell receptor beta chains below, sequenced in a study of T cells in Graves' hyperthyroidism and ophthalmopathy. Amplified TCR beta CDR3 regions came from RNA transcripts. Primed by the HTBI set, a first-round RT-PCR was run on the TCR CDR3. One entry per CDR3 protein results from TCRdb running MiXCR on the multiplex PCR reads. The repertoire holds some 400,000 distinct CDR3 sequences, with over 11% as singletons. Sequences were obtained from blood. Receptors were obtained from a woman in her sixties with Graves' hyperthyroidism.

This clonotype was counted at least ten times. The chain joins TRBV11-3 to TRBJ2-1; possibly TRBD1 for D (6 bases). In germline, CDR1 is SGHNT, CDR2 YENEEA. Trimming removed 4 bases from V and 1 base from J, with 17 bases in between. This CDR3 region has 17 residues. The CDR3 region has the DNA TGTGCCAGCAGCTGGACAGAATCCTTGCAGTCCTACAATGAGCAGTTCTTC. It codes for CASSWTESLQSYNEQFF.

This clonotype was seen more than once but under ten times. V and J are TRBV19 and TRBJ2-7; D unclear. V was cut by 5 bases and J by 2 bases, with 10 bases left in between. CDR3 size: 13 residues. From germline, CDR1 is LNHDA and CDR2 SQIVND (reference sequence). CDR3 residues: CASSSLQAYEQYF. CDR3 nucleotide sequence: TGTGCCAGTAGTTCACTGCAGGCCTACGAGCAGTACTTC.

This clonotype has ten or more counts. The chain joins TRBV28 to TRBJ2-6, with TRBD1 matching 9 bases. CDR3 size: 18 residues. V lost 7 bases and J lost 4; bases outside the gene matches: 14. Per germline, CDR1 MDHEN and CDR2 SYDVKM. CDR3 nucleotide sequence: TGTGCCAGCATAAGTGCGGGGACAGGGCCAGGGGGGGCCAACGTCCTGACTTTC. It specifies CASISAGTGPGGANVLTF. Drawing the rest from reference TRBV28 and TRBJ2-6, the complete variable domain is DVKVTQSSRYLVKRTGEKVFLECVQDMDHENMFWYRQDPGLGLRLIYFSYDVKMKEKGDIPEGYSVSREKKERFSLILESASTNQTSMYLCASISAGTGPGGANVLTFGAGSRLTVL.

As concerns this clonotype: Germline and junction disagree at one end, which may indicate a read error. V and J are TRBV25-1 and TRBJ2-3, with TRBD2 identical over 8 bases. The CDR3 totals 16 residues. The germline V gene encodes CDR1 MGHDK and CDR2 SYGVNS. CDR3 nucleotides: TGTGCCAGCAGTGAATACGTAGCGGGGAGCACAGATACGCGGTATTTT. This translates into CASSEYVAGSTDTRYF.

The sample holds many counts of this clonotype. The CDR3 here is CASSLRSGYEQYF. The CDR3, as DNA: TGTGCCAGCAGCTTACGGTCCGGCTACGAGCAGTACTTC. The chain carries TRBV7-9 and TRBJ2-7; D is uncertain. CDR1 is SEHNR, CDR2 FQNEAQ, per germline (reference sequence). The length of the CDR3 is 13 residues. The V end lost 2 bases, the J end lost 3 bases, and 8 bases lay between the germline ends.

This clonotype was recorded a few times. The conserved phenylalanine or tryptophan is not found at the CDR3 terminus, so this likely reflects a read error. The chain employs TRBV6-2 or TRBV6-3 and TRBJ2-3; 7 bases line up with TRBD2. CDR3 length: 18 residues. J gave up 0 bases and V 3 bases, and 12 bases lay outside the gene matches. Germline V gene data show CDR1 as MNHEY and CDR2 as SVGEGT. This CDR3 is CASSYQRGVPLSTDTQYL. The CDR3 DNA is TGTGCCAGCAGTTATCAACGGGGGGTCCCTTTGAGCACAGATACGCAGTATCTT.

The chain combines TRBV5-1 with TRBJ2-1, with unresolved D. The ends were cut back, 0 bases at V and 8 bases at J, with 15 bases in the middle. Per the germline V gene, CDR1 is SGHRS and CDR2 is YFSETQ. CDR3 length: 15 residues. The CDR3 sequence is CASSLEDRSVDEQFF. The CDR3 region has the DNA TGCGCCAGCAGCTTGGAAGATCGGAGCGTCGATGAGCAGTTCTTC.

The V call is TRBV5-6, the J call TRBJ1-5; D is undetermined. This CDR3 spans 17 amino acids. The V end lost 3 bases, the J end lost 2 bases, and 18 bases lay between the germline ends. From germline, CDR1 is SGHDT and CDR2 YYEEEE. As DNA, the CDR3 is TGTGCCAGCAGCTATCGCAGCCGGGCGGTGGGCAATCAGCCCCAGCATTTT. Translating it yields CASSYRSRAVGNQPQHF.

A few counts support this clonotype. The genes are TRBV11-3 and TRBJ2-1; a weak D match, TRBD2 (5 bases). The CDR3 loop spans 18 amino acids. Germline V lookup: CDR1 SGHNT, CDR2 YENEEA. Trimming took 5 bases from V and 8 from J, leaving 28 bases between them. The CDR3 DNA follows: TGTGCCAGCAGCGCATTACGAAGGGCTGGCGGGTTACTCTATGAGCAGTTCTTC. Protein: CASSALRRAGGLLYEQFF.

This clonotype was seen ten or more times. This chain uses TRBV11-2 with TRBJ2-1, with D possibly TRBD1 on 5 matching bases. Trimming removed 4 bases at V and 0 bases at J, with 10 bases between. CDR3 length equals 15 residues. Germline-derived CDR1 and CDR2 are SGHAT and FQNNGV. Here the CDR3 reads CASSSTASSYNEQFF. The CDR3 DNA is TGTGCCAGCAGCTCGACAGCAAGCTCCTACAATGAGCAGTTCTTC.

Worth noting for this clonotype: A read error may account for a junction end that differs from germline. The rearrangement links TRBV24-1 to TRBJ1-2; D perhaps matches TRBD1 (6 bases). Germline CDR1 KGHDR, CDR2 SFDVKD. The CDR3 runs to 13 residues. This CDR3 reads CASSDGQGLGYTF. The CDR3 nucleotides read TGTGCCTCCAGTGATGGTCAGGGGCTCGGCTACACCTTC.

This rearrangement joins TRBV20-1 to TRBJ2-7; TRBD2 matches at 7 bases. The CDR3 runs to 15 residues. With V trimmed by 0 bases and J by 1 base, 6 bases remained unmatched. From germline, CDR1 is DFQATT and CDR2 SNEGSKA (reference sequence). The CDR3 protein is CSARDRASGSYEQYF. CDR3 in DNA: TGCAGTGCTAGAGATCGGGCTAGCGGATCCTACGAGCAGTACTTC.

Comments on this clonotype: A read error is possible here, since a much larger clone lies one base away. This chain joins TRBV12-3 or TRBV12-4 and TRBJ2-7; D not resolved. The V gene lost 5 bases and the J gene lost 2 bases, with 13 bases spanning the gap. The CDR3 covers 14 residues. The chain's CDR3 is CASSRNPLAYEQYF. DNA for the CDR3: TGTGCCAGCAGTCGGAACCCTCTAGCCTACGAGCAGTACTTC.

At least ten counts were recorded for this clonotype. This chain connects TRBV3-1 to TRBJ2-1; tentatively, D is TRBD1 (6 bases). The CDR3 extends over 15 amino acids. Germline V gene sequence: CDR1 LGHDT, CDR2 YNNKEL (reference sequence). V was cut by 4 bases and J by 6 bases, with 16 bases left in between. The CDR3 region has the DNA TGTGCCAGCAGCCCGATCGGTGGACAGTCCAATGAGCAGTTCTTC. It codes for CASSPIGGQSNEQFF.

This clonotype was counted ten times or more. The CDR3 reads CASSPDRGLSQPQHF. The CDR3 coding sequence is TGTGCCAGCAGCCCGGACAGGGGGCTTAGTCAGCCCCAGCATTTT. The chain couples TRBV2 to TRBJ1-5; 11 nucleotides align to TRBD1. The CDR3 runs to 15 residues. Unmatched junction bases numbered 7, after V lost 6 bases and J lost 6 bases. Germline V gene data show CDR1 as SNHLY and CDR2 as FYNNEI.

This clonotype has at least ten counts. V and J are TRBV18 and TRBJ1-1; D remains ambiguous. The V gene's germline CDR1 is KGHSH and CDR2 LQKENI. With 1 base removed from V and 7 bases from J, the gap between germline ends came to 13 bases. The CDR3 extends over 14 amino acids. CDR3 residues: CASSPRSPLNEAFF. The CDR3 DNA reads TGTGCCAGCTCACCACGCTCCCCTCTTAATGAAGCTTTCTTT. Complete variable domain (other parts from reference TRBV18 and TRBJ1-1): NAGVMQNPRHLVRRRGQEARLRCSPMKGHSHVYWYRQLPEEGLKFMVYLQKENIIDESGMPKERFSAEFPKEGPSILRIQQVVRGDSAAYFCASSPRSPLNEAFFGQGTRLTVV.

J is TRBJ2-1 and V is TRBV6-1; possibly TRBD1 or TRBD2 for D (6 bases each). In germline, CDR1 is MNHNS, CDR2 SASEGT. This CDR3 has 13 residues. Trimming shortened V by 5 bases and J by 8 bases, and 13 bases separated the two germline ends. The CDR3 protein is CASSIYREDEQFF. Here the CDR3 DNA reads TGTGCCAGCAGTATCTACAGGGAGGATGAGCAGTTCTTC.

This clonotype occurred many times. The chain uses TRBV3-1 and TRBJ2-7; TRBD2 matches 11 bases. With V trimmed by 4 bases and J by 5 bases, 4 bases remained unmatched. The CDR3 length is 14 residues. CDR1 is LGHDT and CDR2 is YNNKEL in the germline V gene (reference sequence). CDR3 sequence reads: CASSLTSGSDEQYF. CDR3 sequence (DNA): TGTGCCAGCAGCCTTACTAGCGGGAGTGACGAGCAGTACTTC.

This clonotype appeared a few times. The chain uses TRBV6-1 and TRBJ1-1; TRBD1 agrees at 8 bases. V was clipped by 5 bases and J by 5 bases; unmatched bases: 16. Germline-derived CDR1 and CDR2 are MNHNS and SASEGT. The CDR3 totals 17 residues. The CDR3 DNA follows: TGTGCCAGCAGTAAAGGACAGGGCGCAGGGGAGGGAACTGAAGCTTTCTTT. Translating it yields CASSKGQGAGEGTEAFF.

This clonotype was seen ten or more times. The chain uses TRBV27 and TRBJ2-2; a possible D gene is TRBD1 (6 bases). The ends were cut back, 4 bases at V and 0 bases at J, with 21 bases in the middle. The CDR3 sequence is 19 residues long. The V gene's germline CDR1 is MNHEY and CDR2 SMNVEV (reference sequence). CDR3 amino acids: CASSYQGLALNTNTGELFF. Written as DNA, the CDR3 is TGTGCCAGCAGTTATCAGGGGCTAGCCCTCAATACGAACACCGGGGAGCTGTTTTTT.

This clonotype was seen a handful of times. The chain employs TRBV2 and TRBJ2-7; TRBD2 agrees at 11 bases. Germline loops: CDR1 SNHLY, CDR2 FYNNEI. This CDR3 is built from 16 residues. Germline trimming cut 6 bases from V and 4 bases from J; bases unmatched to any gene: 11. The CDR3 here is CASRGTSGGLGYEQYF. CDR3 bases: TGTGCCAGCAGGGGGACTAGCGGAGGCCTTGGGTACGAGCAGTACTTC.